This T cell receptor (beta chain) is from a study of OX40 agonist ivuxolimab in advanced cancers. The repertoire was sequenced with immunoSEQ multiplex PCR; TCRdb's copy has only in-frame clones and lacks some. The table lists approximately 82,000 clones, more than 70% of them singletons, with around 2.4% in the top ten. Germline V gene sequence: CDR1 MGHRA, CDR2 YSYEKL. CDR3 length: 15 residues. The source of this sequence is an adult with an advanced solid tumor such as melanoma, head and neck, liver or kidney cancer. This rearrangement joins TRBV4-1 to TRBJ2-5; D perhaps matches TRBD2 (5 bases). The J call is uncertain, as TRBJ2-7 better fits the DNA end. The sample in question was CD4+ or CD8+ T cells sorted from blood, obtained in a trial of the OX40 agonist ivuxolimab. CDR3 in DNA: TGCGCCAGCAGCCCAACGCGGACGGGATTCTACGAGCAGTACTTC. Translation: CASSPTRTGFYEQYF.